This T cell receptor (beta chain) was recovered during a study of shared clonotypes between healthy human individuals. On the study more broadly: Three plates each covered CD4 naive and memory; CD8 naive two, CD8 memory one.

General study results and limits: Depth was large, yet rarefaction showed that sorted-subset sequencing was incomplete.

Original methodology: In the immunoSEQ data, sequences were junction-only and lacked quality scores, so filtering differed. Clones were sequenced by immunoSEQ multiplex PCR, and TCRdb holds only the in-frame ones, with some missing. Clone size and the V and J calls come from that table; the DNA yielded D and trimming. The sample carries 2 million to 2.5 million clones, 80% to 95% recorded once. There are 11 residues in the CDR3. Trimming removed 1 base from V and 4 bases from J, with 2 bases in between. CDR1 and CDR2 (germline): SGHTS, YDEGEE. A note on this clone: The antigen is not known.

The chain links TRBV5-8 to TRBJ2-5; no clear D. Input material: naive CD4+ T cells from PBMCs. As to subset: CD45RA+ positively selected. The clonotype was recovered from a man aged 18 to 30 in good health. Some clones in this sample may be carry-over from other donors' samples. CDR3 region: CASSLPETQYF. CDR3 in DNA: TGTGCCAGCAGCTTGCCAGAGACCCAGTACTTC.